This T cell receptor (beta chain) is from a study of tumor and adjacent non-tumor tissue in lung cancer. TCRbeta libraries were built with three rounds of nested PCR, modified from ARM-PCR. TCRdb re-analysed the multiplex PCR reads in MiXCR, keeping a single row per CDR3 protein. The data show tens of thousands of distinct CDR3 sequences, more than 60% seen once. Overall study findings and caveats: Tumor tissue had significantly higher TCR diversity than normal lung.

The CDR3 is 11 amino acids. The germline V gene encodes CDR1 SGHNT and CDR2 YENEEA. The template was RNA from unsorted bulk tissue. This non-tumor lung sample came from over 3 cm beyond the tumor edge. Chemotherapy-naive patients with new lung cancer underwent thoracic surgery in China, August–late 2014. This clonotype has just a few counts. What it recognizes is unknown. The junction and the germline gene differ at one end; a read error may be behind it. The sequence derives from a woman in her thirties or forties with non-small cell lung cancer. This chain uses TRBV11-3 with TRBJ2-1; a possible D gene is TRBD2 (5 bases). The sequenced sample consisted of distant non-tumor lung tissue. The CDR3 DNA reads TGTGCTAGCAGCTTTCTGAGGGTATTAGTCTTC. This sequence encodes CASSFLRVLVF.